This T cell receptor beta chain was retrieved from a study of HIV-infected patients and healthy controls. The wider study: CD4 counts in 14 of 16 patients increased modestly yet significantly but stayed below normal.

The study, taken as a whole, reports: Significant mean usage differences between HIV-infected patients and controls involved eight alpha and eight beta V genes. Only sixteen HIV-infected individuals were processed, a major limit on how widely findings apply.

CDR3 size: 13 residues. The V end was cut by 0 bases, the J end by 3 bases, with 6 bases between. CDR1 is LGHDT and CDR2 is YNNKEL in the germline V gene (reference sequence). No cell fractionation was done, so the repertoire covers all unsorted peripheral blood T cells. Alpha and beta constant-region primers primed reverse transcription of around 500 ng RNA. Each of the alpha and beta chains got its own library through chain-specific third strand synthesis with indices. The library got P5 and P7 elements plus a second index, then an approximately 25-cycle PCR. A single record per CDR3 protein comes from TCRdb applying MiXCR to the 5' RACE reads. The table has several thousand distinct CDR3 sequences, about 10% seen once. Only a few counts were recorded for this clonotype. Antigen specificity is unknown.

V usage is TRBV3-1 and J usage is TRBJ2-7; D is uncertain. The sequences come from blood, collected before antiretroviral therapy. The TCR originated in an adult with HIV infection. CDR3: CASSQDRSYEQYF. CDR3 coding DNA: TGTGCCAGCAGCCAAGATAGGAGCTACGAGCAGTACTTC.